This TCR beta chain was found in a study of blood T cell repertoires in COVID-19. Study-level information: The United States, Italy and Spain provided the acute and convalescent COVID-19 samples.

Trimming stripped 3 bases from V and 5 bases from J, with 7 bases between. The germline V gene has CDR1 DFQATT and CDR2 SNEGSKA (reference sequence). The CDR3 length is 11 residues. As processed by the authors: Quantification of nucleated cells was approximated via reference gene primer amplification. Clones were sequenced by immunoSEQ multiplex PCR, and TCRdb holds only the in-frame ones, with some missing. V and J calls and clone size are given by that table; D and trimming were obtained from the DNA. The sample records over 70,000 clones, 82% being singletons. Sequenced material: peripheral blood. The sequence was obtained from a woman aged 60-75 years with acute or convalescent COVID-19. This chain connects TRBV20-1 to TRBJ1-2; tentative D call: TRBD1 (5 bases). This chain's CDR3 is CSASPGYGYTF. CDR3 nucleotides: TGCAGTGCTAGTCCAGGGTATGGCTACACCTTC.